These 28 T cell receptor beta chains came from one sample sequenced in a study of T-cell memory formation after mild COVID-19. TCRdb used MiXCR to reprocess the 5' RACE reads, holding one entry per CDR3 protein. The data contain about 360,000 distinct CDR3 sequences, about an eighth of them singletons. Source material: PBMCs or a T cell subset sorted from them (not recorded which). These TCRs come from a young man who had mild COVID-19 (a few samples of this study predate the infection). Cell type and time point are not known.

The sample holds many counts of this clonotype. This chain joins TRBV7-9 and TRBJ2-3, with D tentatively TRBD1 or TRBD2 (5 bases each). Trimming cost V 2 bases and J 1 base, with 7 bases left between them. Germline V gene sequence: CDR1 SEHNR, CDR2 FQNEAQ (reference sequence). This CDR3 has 14 amino acids. CDR3 nucleotide sequence: TGTGCCAGCAGCTTAATGGGGGGCACAGATACGCAGTATTTT. Translated: CASSLMGGTDTQYF.

The chain joins TRBV20-1 to TRBJ2-7, with TRBD1 identical over 7 bases. Trimming at V came to 2 bases and at J to 0 bases, leaving 13 bases not matched to a gene. This CDR3 is 17 amino acids long. Germline lookup yields CDR1 DFQATT and CDR2 SNEGSKA (reference sequence). CDR3 residues: CSARYLREGASSYEQYV. DNA for the CDR3: TGCAGTGCTAGATATCTACGTGAGGGGGCCTCCTCCTACGAGCAGTACGTC.

In its sample, this clonotype was seen a few times. The J gene is TRBJ1-5, the V gene TRBV6-6; no reliable D call. CDR1 is MNHNY, CDR2 SVGAGI, per germline (reference sequence). Trimming took off 7 bases at V and 7 bases at J, with 20 bases between the two ends. The CDR3 is made up of 15 amino acids. The DNA of the CDR3 is TGTGCCAGCACCCCTGGCGCGGTCAGAGGACAGCCCCAGCATTTT. Protein sequence: CASTPGAVRGQPQHF.

This clonotype was recorded a few times. This chain connects TRBV10-3 to TRBJ1-1; weak D call: TRBD1 (6 bases). Germline CDR1 ENHRY, CDR2 SYGVKD. This CDR3 contains 14 residues. With 5 bases removed from V and 1 base from J, the gap between germline ends came to 11 bases. The CDR3: CAISWGATNTEAFF. Here the CDR3 DNA reads TGTGCCATCAGTTGGGGGGCGACGAACACTGAAGCTTTCTTT.

The V call is TRBV6-2 or TRBV6-3, the J call TRBJ1-2; D ambiguous. The CDR3 spans 14 residues. The V end was cut by 4 bases, the J end by 0 bases, with 9 bases between. Germline V gene sequence: CDR1 MNHEY, CDR2 SVGEGT. This chain's CDR3 is CASSWEAANYGYTF. DNA of the CDR3: TGTGCCAGCAGTTGGGAGGCAGCTAACTATGGCTACACCTTC.

This clonotype was observed a few times. The chain uses TRBV29-1 and TRBJ1-4; D is possibly TRBD1 (5 bases). The V end was cut by 3 bases, the J end by 7 bases, with 12 bases between. The CDR3 sequence is 13 residues long. CDR1 and CDR2 (germline): SQVTM, ANQGSEA. CDR3 protein: CSVDGAESEKLFF. The CDR3 DNA follows: TGCAGCGTTGACGGGGCAGAGTCTGAAAAACTGTTTTTT.

The chain uses TRBV4-2 and TRBJ2-7; 7 bases agree with TRBD1. CDR3 length equals 16 residues. Germline assignment: CDR1 LGHNA and CDR2 YNFKEQ. Trimming took 6 bases from V and 1 from J; bases not matched to a gene: 12. The CDR3 loop is CASRHLDRVSSYEQYV. The DNA of the CDR3 is TGTGCCAGCAGACACCTTGACAGGGTCTCATCCTACGAGCAGTACGTC.

Only a few counts were recorded for this clonotype. This sequence joins TRBV7-9 and TRBJ2-3; D uncertain. Germline V gene data show CDR1 as SEHNR and CDR2 as FQNEAQ (reference sequence). The V end was cut by 2 bases, the J end by 5 bases, with 8 bases between. The length of the CDR3 is 13 residues. CDR3 coding DNA: TGTGCCAGCAGCTTATACTGGTTAGATACGCAGTATTTT. Translation gives CASSLYWLDTQYF.

The chain has TRBV4-3 and TRBJ1-2, with D unresolved. The V gene's germline CDR1 is LGHNA and CDR2 YSLEER. Trimming removed 0 bases at V and 7 bases at J, with 9 bases between. The CDR3 covers 13 residues. The CDR3 here is CASSQDRVFGYTF. The CDR3 DNA reads TGCGCCAGCAGCCAAGATCGCGTTTTTGGCTACACCTTC.

The rearrangement joins TRBV14 to TRBJ2-5; D not resolved. In germline, CDR1 is SGHDN, CDR2 FVKESK. V lost 0 bases, J lost 2 bases, and 4 bases lay in between. The CDR3 is 13 residues long. The CDR3 DNA reads TGTGCCAGCAGCCAAGACTGGCAAGAGACCCAGTACTTC. Translating it yields CASSQDWQETQYF.

This clonotype was observed a handful of times. V and J are TRBV5-5 and TRBJ2-1; D not certain. This CDR3 has 15 amino acids. V lost 8 bases and J 0 bases, leaving 15 bases between the germline ends. CDR1 and CDR2 from the germline V gene are SGHKS and YYEKEE (reference sequence). This CDR3 is CARQEPGFSYNEQFF. The CDR3 DNA reads TGTGCCAGGCAAGAGCCAGGATTCTCCTACAATGAGCAGTTCTTC.

The sample holds a few counts of this clonotype. The chain links TRBV7-3 to TRBJ2-3; no definite D call. With 2 bases removed from V and 2 bases from J, the gap between germline ends came to 5 bases. Germline V gene data show CDR1 as SGHTA and CDR2 as FQGTGA. This CDR3 contains 13 residues. The CDR3 bases are TGTGCCAGCAGCTTACCCAACACAGATACGCAGTATTTT. This codes for CASSLPNTDTQYF.

The V call is TRBV19, the J call TRBJ2-7; tentatively, D is TRBD2 (5 bases). V lost 7 bases, J lost 3 bases, and 16 bases lay in between. Germline lookup yields CDR1 LNHDA and CDR2 SQIVND (reference sequence). The CDR3 runs 14 residues. In DNA form, the CDR3 reads TGTGCCAGTACAGCTAGCTCCTTTAGCTACGAGCAGTACTTC. It specifies CASTASSFSYEQYF.

This clonotype has ten or more counts. The chain uses TRBV5-1 and TRBJ2-7; 12 bases match TRBD1. Germline values: CDR1 SGHRS, CDR2 YFSETQ. Trimming removed 3 bases from V and 0 bases from J; junction bases left unmatched: 13. The CDR3 runs 19 residues. CDR3 sequence: CASSWGTGGPKISSYEQYF. CDR3 nucleotides: TGCGCCAGCAGCTGGGGGACAGGGGGCCCCAAAATTAGCTCCTACGAGCAGTACTTC.

This clonotype has a single count. The chain couples TRBV20-1 to TRBJ1-2, with D perhaps matching TRBD1 (5 bases). The CDR3 loop spans 11 amino acids. Looked up from germline, CDR1 is DFQATT and CDR2 is SNEGSKA (reference sequence). The CDR3 bases are TGCACACTCTCGGGGCCCTATGGCTACACCTTC. Its protein is CTLSGPYGYTF.

J is TRBJ2-3 and V is TRBV5-1, with 7 bases that match TRBD2. The germline gives CDR1 SGHRS, CDR2 YFSETQ. This CDR3 has 13 amino acids. Germline trimming cut 4 bases from V and 5 bases from J; bases unmatched to any gene: 4. CDR3: CASSGRGLDTQYF. In DNA form, the CDR3 reads TGCGCCAGCAGCGGGAGGGGATTAGATACGCAGTATTTT.

This rearrangement joins TRBV24-1 to TRBJ2-7; D is undetermined. Germline CDR1 reads KGHDR; CDR2 reads SFDVKD. V lost 12 bases and J lost 4, with 9 bases in between. The CDR3 loop spans 10 amino acids. Here the CDR3 DNA reads TGTGCCTCAATGACATACGAGCAGTACGTC. Protein: CASMTYEQYV.

This clonotype was seen repeatedly, ten times or more. This rearrangement joins TRBV5-1 to TRBJ1-5; TRBD1 might be the D (6 bases). The germline V and J ends were trimmed by 5 bases and 3 bases, with 15 bases remaining between them. Germline loops: CDR1 SGHRS, CDR2 YFSETQ. The CDR3 is made up of 15 amino acids. CDR3 DNA sequence: TGCGCCAGCAGACCTTACAGGGCCCACAATCAGCCCCAGCATTTT. This sequence encodes CASRPYRAHNQPQHF.

This clonotype occurred many times. The chain is built from TRBV6-2 or TRBV6-3 and TRBJ1-1; D ambiguous. Trimming removed 4 bases at V and 11 bases at J, with 14 bases between. This CDR3 contains 12 residues. CDR1 is MNHEY, CDR2 SVGEGT, per germline. As DNA, the CDR3 is TGTGCCAGCAGTTCCTCCGGCCGAGGGGCTTTCTTT. Its translation is CASSSSGRGAFF.

This clonotype was counted only a few times. The chain employs TRBV4-1 and TRBJ2-2; possibly TRBD1 or TRBD2 for D (5 bases each). Germline lookup yields CDR1 MGHRA and CDR2 YSYEKL. CDR3 length equals 17 residues. Trimming stripped 1 base from V and 2 bases from J, with 14 bases between. In nucleotides, the CDR3 is TGCGCCAGCAGCCAAGGTCTGAGGGGACCAAACACCGGGGAGCTGTTTTTT. It yields the protein CASSQGLRGPNTGELFF.

This clonotype was observed a handful of times. The chain employs TRBV2 and TRBJ2-1; 8 bases map to TRBD2. Germline values: CDR1 SNHLY, CDR2 FYNNEI. The CDR3 has 14 residues. The J segment lost 10 bases and the V segment lost 8 bases, leaving 13 bases of the junction unmatched. DNA of the CDR3: TGTGCCAGCGCGCGGGGGACTAGGATAACCGAGCAGTTCTTC. Translated: CASARGTRITEQFF. The variable domain in full, with the rest retrieved from reference TRBV2 and TRBJ2-1, is EPEVTQTPSHQVTQMGQEVILRCVPISNHLYFYWYRQILGQKVEFLVSFYNNEISEKSEIFDDQFSVERPDGSNFTLKIRSTKLEDSAMYFCASARGTRITEQFFGPGTRLTVL.

Many counts were recorded for this clonotype. The J gene is TRBJ2-3, the V gene TRBV7-9; 7 bases are shared with TRBD2. The CDR3 extends over 15 amino acids. CDR1 and CDR2 from the germline V gene are SEHNR and FQNEAQ (reference sequence). J lost 0 bases, V lost 8 bases, and 8 bases had no gene match. The DNA of the CDR3 is TGTGCCAGCGGGACGGGACTACTGAGCACAGATACGCAGTATTTT. Translated: CASGTGLLSTDTQYF. Full variable domain (missing parts from reference TRBV7-9 and TRBJ2-3): DTGVSQNPRHKITKRGQNVTFRCDPISEHNRLYWYRQTLGQGPEFLTYFQNEAQLEKSRLLSDRFSAERPKGSFSTLEIQRTEQGDSAMYLCASGTGLLSTDTQYFGPGTRLTVL.

This chain uses TRBV5-5 with TRBJ1-2; D possibly corresponds to TRBD1 (5 bases). In germline, CDR1 is SGHKS, CDR2 YYEKEE (reference sequence). V gave up 4 bases and J gave up 4 bases, with 14 bases separating them. CDR3 size: 14 residues. CDR3 nucleotide sequence: TGTGCCAGCAGCCTGACGGGGCTCGGCTATGGCTACACCTTC. Translation: CASSLTGLGYGYTF.

CDR3 residues: CASSQEVRLFF. CDR3 bases: TGCGCCAGCAGCCAAGAAGTAAGGTTGTTTTTT. The rearrangement joins TRBV4-3 to TRBJ1-4; D is undetermined. The CDR3 contains 11 residues. In germline, CDR1 is LGHNA, CDR2 YSLEER. Trimming left V 0 bases short and J 15 bases short, with 8 bases between.

The table lists this clonotype with a few counts. The CDR3 spells CASRSGTANSPLHF. CDR3 sequence (DNA): TGTGCCAGCAGGTCCGGGACGGCCAATTCACCCCTCCACTTT. The genes are TRBV6-2 or TRBV6-3 and TRBJ1-6; perhaps TRBD1 as D (5 bases). The CDR3 spans 14 residues. Germline-derived CDR1 and CDR2 are MNHEY and SVGEGT. Trimming removed 6 bases at V and 7 bases at J, with 13 bases between.

The gene calls are TRBV5-1 and TRBJ2-7, with D possibly matching TRBD1 (5 bases). The V end lost 2 bases, the J end lost 7 bases, and 19 bases lay between the germline ends. The germline gives CDR1 SGHRS, CDR2 YFSETQ. This CDR3 has 15 residues. The DNA for the CDR3 is TGCGCCAGCAGCTTTAGGGGAAGAAGGGCCGGGGAGCAGTACTTC. Translation: CASSFRGRRAGEQYF. The full variable domain, completed using reference TRBV5-1 and TRBJ2-7, is KAGVTQTPRYLIKTRGQQVTLSCSPISGHRSVSWYQQTPGQGLQFLFEYFSETQRNKGNFPGRFSGRQFSNSRSEMNVSTLELGDSALYLCASSFRGRRAGEQYFGPGTRLTVT.

This clonotype appeared a few times. The V gene is TRBV4-2, the J gene TRBJ2-3; 7 bases agree with TRBD2. The length of the CDR3 is 16 residues. The V gene end was trimmed by 3 bases and the J gene end by 2 bases; junction bases not matched to a gene: 8. The germline V gene has CDR1 LGHNA and CDR2 YNFKEQ. CDR3 DNA: TGTGCCAGCAGCCATGAGGGAGGGGCCCCCACAGATACGCAGTATTTT. It yields the protein CASSHEGGAPTDTQYF.

This clonotype was observed a few times. J is TRBJ2-7 and V is TRBV5-1, with D possibly being TRBD1 (6 bases). Looked up from germline, CDR1 is SGHRS and CDR2 is YFSETQ. This CDR3 region has 14 residues. Trimming cost V 0 bases and J 4 bases, with 11 bases left between them. For the CDR3, the DNA is TGCGCCAGCAGCTTGGGGGACACTACTTACGAGCAGTACTTC. This encodes CASSLGDTTYEQYF.